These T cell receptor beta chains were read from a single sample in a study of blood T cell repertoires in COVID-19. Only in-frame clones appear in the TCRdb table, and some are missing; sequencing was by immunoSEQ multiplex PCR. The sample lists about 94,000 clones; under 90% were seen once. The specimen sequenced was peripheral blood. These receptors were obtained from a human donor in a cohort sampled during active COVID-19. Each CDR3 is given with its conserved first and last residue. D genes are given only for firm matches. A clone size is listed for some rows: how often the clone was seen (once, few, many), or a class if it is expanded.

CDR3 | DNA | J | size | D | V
CASSLSFRDKQYF | TGTGCCAGCAGCTTAAGTTTCAGGGACAAGCAGTACTTC | TRBJ2-7 | once | NA | TRBV11-3
CASSRTSGIGEQYF | TGTGCCAGCAGCCGGACTAGCGGGATAGGGGAGCAGTACTTC | TRBJ2-7 | NA | TRBD2 | TRBV3-1/TRBV3-2
CASSLATGTTYEQYF | TGTGCCAGCAGCTTAGCGACAGGGACGACCTACGAGCAGTACTTC | TRBJ2-7 | NA | TRBD1 | TRBV7-8
CASSDGRAASYEQYF | TGTGCCAGCAGTGATGGCAGGGCAGCATCCTACGAGCAGTACTTC | TRBJ2-7 | NA | NA | TRBV6-1
CASSLRADYEQYF | TGTGCCAGCAGTTTGCGGGCCGACTACGAGCAGTACTTC | TRBJ2-7 | NA | NA | TRBV27
CASSKAQGERNANYGYTF | TGTGCCAGCAGCAAAGCGCAGGGCGAAAGAAATGCTAACTATGGCTACACCTTC | TRBJ1-2 | NA | NA | TRBV21-1
CASSRGQGTLPYEQYF | TGTGCCAGCAGCCGCGGACAGGGCACGCTCCCCTACGAGCAGTACTTC | TRBJ2-7 | NA | TRBD1 | TRBV3-1/TRBV3-2
CASSPGGSGANVLTF | TGTGCCAGCAGCCCGGGGGGGTCTGGGGCCAACGTCCTGACTTTC | TRBJ2-6 | NA | TRBD2 | TRBV2
CASSLLGAANEKLFF | TGTGCCAGCAGTTTATTGGGGGCGGCTAATGAAAAACTGTTTTTT | TRBJ1-4 | once | NA | TRBV28
CASSLLGTRITDTQYF | TGTGCCAGCAGCTTACTCGGGACAAGAATCACAGATACGCAGTATTTT | TRBJ2-3 | NA | NA | TRBV7-2
CASSTWTGGAYEQYF | TGTGCCAGCAGCACCTGGACAGGGGGCGCATACGAGCAGTACTTC | TRBJ2-7 | NA | NA | TRBV21-1
CASSEEASGRPWDTQYF | TGTGCCAGCAGTGAAGAAGCTAGCGGGAGGCCCTGGGATACGCAGTATTTT | TRBJ2-3 | NA | TRBD2 | TRBV6-1
CASSLLAEKLFF | TGTGCCAGCAGCCTTTTAGCCGAAAAACTGTTTTTT | TRBJ1-4 | NA | NA | TRBV28
CASSQKAGSEQFF | TGTGCCAGCAGCCAAAAGGCGGGAAGTGAGCAGTTCTTC | TRBJ2-1 | NA | NA | TRBV7-2
CASSFQQSTRSSYEQYF | TGTGCCAGCAGCTTTCAACAGTCTACAAGGTCTTCCTACGAGCAGTACTTC | TRBJ2-7 | NA | NA | TRBV11-2
CASSLIYLGLGGGYTF | TGTGCCAGCAGTTTGATTTATCTGGGGTTGGGGGGTGGCTACACCTTC | TRBJ1-2 | NA | NA | TRBV28
CASSLVPPGLAGALPIYEQYF | TGCGCCAGCAGCTTAGTGCCGCCGGGACTAGCGGGAGCCCTGCCCATCTACGAGCAGTACTTC | TRBJ2-7 | NA | TRBD2 | TRBV5-1
CASNRGAGREKLFF | TGTGCCAGCAATCGCGGGGCAGGGCGCGAAAAACTGTTTTTT | TRBJ1-4 | NA | NA | TRBV6-5
CASSSGQGNTEAFF | TGCGCCAGCAGCTCCGGACAGGGCAACACTGAAGCTTTCTTT | TRBJ1-1 | NA | TRBD1 | TRBV5-1
CASSGPGHEKLFF | TGTGCCAGCAGTGGCCCAGGGCATGAAAAACTGTTTTTT | TRBJ1-4 | few | NA | TRBV28
CASSNRDCTDTQYF | TGTGCCAGCAGCAACCGGGACTGCACAGATACGCAGTATTTT | TRBJ2-3 | NA | NA | TRBV21-1
CASSPGNGFEQYF | TGTGCCAGCTCGCCCGGGAATGGGTTCGAGCAGTACTTC | TRBJ2-7 | NA | NA | TRBV18
CASRGTGRAGELFF | TGTGCCAGCAGGGGGACAGGAAGGGCCGGGGAGCTGTTTTTT | TRBJ2-2 | once | TRBD1 | TRBV6-4
CAIRDRSGNTIYF | TGTGCCATCAGAGACAGGTCTGGAAACACCATATATTTT | TRBJ1-3 | NA | NA | TRBV10-3
CASSPARTSGRDTQYF | TGTGCCAGCAGCCCTGCTCGGACTAGCGGGAGAGATACGCAGTATTTT | TRBJ2-3 | NA | TRBD2 | TRBV5-4
CASSPGAFTDTQYF | TGCGCCAGCAGCCCTGGGGCCTTCACAGATACGCAGTATTTT | TRBJ2-3 | NA | NA | TRBV5-1
CASSLDRGYGYTF | TGCGCCAGCAGCTTGGACAGGGGATATGGCTACACCTTC | TRBJ1-2 | NA | TRBD1 | TRBV5-1
CASSLGKQSLAYEQYF | TGCGCCAGCAGCTTGGGGAAACAGAGCCTCGCCTACGAGCAGTACTTC | TRBJ2-7 | NA | NA | TRBV5-1
CAVYRDTDSGANVLTF | TGTGCCGTCTACCGGGACACAGACTCTGGGGCCAACGTCCTGACTTTC | TRBJ2-6 | NA | NA | TRBV10-3
CASSPGLALYEQYF | TGCGCCAGCAGCCCGGGACTAGCCCTCTACGAGCAGTACTTC | TRBJ2-7 | NA | TRBD2 | TRBV5-1
CASSVPGSNAFF | TGTGCCAGCAGTGTACCCGGGTCGAATGCTTTCTTT | TRBJ1-1 | NA | NA | TRBV12-3/TRBV12-4
CASRRGGYSNQPQHF | TGTGCCAGCAGAAGGGGGGGGTATAGCAATCAGCCCCAGCATTTT | TRBJ1-5 | NA | NA | TRBV6-5
CASSFGGSGANVLTF | TGTGCCAGCAGCTTCGGGGGGTCAGGGGCCAACGTCCTGACTTTC | TRBJ2-6 | NA | TRBD2 | TRBV7-9
CASSQVGTSGRNEQFF | TGTGCCAGCAGCCAAGTCGGGACTAGCGGGAGGAATGAGCAGTTCTTC | TRBJ2-1 | NA | TRBD2 | TRBV4-2
CASSVGSVLKETQYF | TGTGCCAGCAGCGTAGGTTCCGTATTAAAAGAGACCCAGTACTTC | TRBJ2-5 | NA | NA | TRBV9
CATSDTTRTGMNGYTF | TGTGCCACCAGTGATACCACCCGGACAGGGATGAATGGCTACACCTTC | TRBJ1-2 | NA | TRBD1 | TRBV24-1
CASSVEMEGEKLFF | TGTGCCAGCAGCGTAGAGATGGAGGGTGAAAAACTGTTTTTT | TRBJ1-4 | NA | NA | TRBV9